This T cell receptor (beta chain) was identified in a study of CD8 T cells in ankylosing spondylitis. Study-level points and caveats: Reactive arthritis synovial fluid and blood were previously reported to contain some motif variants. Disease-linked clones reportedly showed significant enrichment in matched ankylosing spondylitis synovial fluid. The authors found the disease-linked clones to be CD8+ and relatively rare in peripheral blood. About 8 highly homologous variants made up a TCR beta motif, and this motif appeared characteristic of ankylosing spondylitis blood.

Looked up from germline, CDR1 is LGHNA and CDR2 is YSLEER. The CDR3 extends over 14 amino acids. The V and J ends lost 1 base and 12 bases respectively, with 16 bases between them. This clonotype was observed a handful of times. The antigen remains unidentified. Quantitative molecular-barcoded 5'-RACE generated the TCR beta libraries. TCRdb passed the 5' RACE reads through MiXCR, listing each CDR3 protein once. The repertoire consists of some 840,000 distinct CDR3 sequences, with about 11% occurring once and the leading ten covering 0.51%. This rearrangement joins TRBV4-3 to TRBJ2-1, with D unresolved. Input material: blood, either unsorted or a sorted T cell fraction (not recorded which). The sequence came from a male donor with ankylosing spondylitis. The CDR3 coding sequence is TGCGCCAGCAGCCAAGTAAATGCCGGAGAAGGGCAGTTCTTC. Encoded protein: CASSQVNAGEGQFF.